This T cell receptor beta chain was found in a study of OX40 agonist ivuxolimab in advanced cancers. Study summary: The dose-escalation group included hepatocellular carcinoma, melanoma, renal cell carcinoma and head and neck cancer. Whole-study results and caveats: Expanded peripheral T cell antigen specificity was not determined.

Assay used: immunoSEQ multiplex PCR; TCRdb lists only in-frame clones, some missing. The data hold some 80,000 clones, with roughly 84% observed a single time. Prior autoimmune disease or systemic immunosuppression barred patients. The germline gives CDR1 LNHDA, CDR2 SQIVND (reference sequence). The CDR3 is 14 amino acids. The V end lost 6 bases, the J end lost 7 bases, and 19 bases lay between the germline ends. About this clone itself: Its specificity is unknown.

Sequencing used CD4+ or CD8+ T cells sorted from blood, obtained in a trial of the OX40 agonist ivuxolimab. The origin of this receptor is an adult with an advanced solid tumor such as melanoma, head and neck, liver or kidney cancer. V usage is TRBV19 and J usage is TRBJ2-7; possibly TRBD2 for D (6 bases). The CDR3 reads CASRYSGFRGEQYF. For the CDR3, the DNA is TGTGCCAGTAGGTACAGCGGGTTCCGGGGGGAGCAGTACTTC.